This paragraph reports one T cell receptor (beta chain). The antigen remains unidentified. This PCR relied on a set of 60 Vbeta primers and 13 Jbeta primers. Assay: immunoSEQ multiplex PCR; the TCRdb copy retains only in-frame clones and omits some. The repertoire has 100,000 to 150,000 clones, about four fifths of them found once; the top ten carry around 1.5%. The sample belongs to a study of cytomegalovirus exposure and HLA in healthy donors. The length of the CDR3 is 13 residues. Trimming took 5 bases from V and 2 from J; bases not matched to a gene: 3. Germline V gene data show CDR1 as SQVTM and CDR2 as ANQGSEA. The study's findings and limits: Within an earlier analysis, most TCR beta V segments proved productive either about 90% or about 30% of the time.

The sequence was obtained from a woman between 18 and 30 years old in good health and CMV-seronegative. Sequenced: PBMCs. The V gene is TRBV29-1, the J gene TRBJ1-1; 9 bases line up with TRBD1. Written as DNA, the CDR3 is TGCAGCGTTCGACAGGGGGGAAACACTGAAGCTTTCTTT. This encodes CSVRQGGNTEAFF.